The clone carrying this T cell receptor beta chain has at least ten counts. Its antigen is still unknown. Exclusion followed for patients with uncontrolled infection, other autoimmune disease, pregnancy or lactation. The PBMCs were taken from approximately 9 ml of fresh peripheral blood. The data stem from a study of T cells in Graves' hyperthyroidism and ophthalmopathy. RNA transcripts served as the template for amplifying TCR beta CDR3 regions. First-round RT-PCR of the TCR CDR3 relied on the HTBI primer set. TCRdb reanalysed the multiplex PCR reads using MiXCR and keeps one entry per CDR3 protein. In the table there are 200,000 to 250,000 distinct CDR3 sequences, 15% to 20% of which are singletons. Points from the study as a whole: Most expanded thyroid clonotypes above 0.001 also appeared in blood.

What was sequenced was blood. This TCR was sampled from a man aged 35-49 years with Graves' hyperthyroidism.

The CDR3 protein is CASSFKPDSYEQYF. The CDR3 region has the DNA TGTGCCAGCAGTTTCAAACCGGACAGCTACGAGCAGTACTTC. J is TRBJ2-7 and V is TRBV27; tentative D call: TRBD1 (6 bases). The CDR3 covers 14 residues. The ends were cut back, 3 bases at V and 3 bases at J, with 12 bases in the middle. Germline CDR1 MNHEY, CDR2 SMNVEV (reference sequence).